The T cell receptor beta chain described here comes from a study of vaccination and CD4 T cells after COVID-19. The treatment was: approximately 9-day PBMC culture with coronavirus spike peptide pools or control peptides (ViraFEST assay). Researchers collected the unexposed donor's CD4+ T cells before the COVID-19 pandemic (2011-2018). The Oncomine TCR Beta short-read assay was applied to DNA of cultured CD4+ T cells. Genomic DNA extraction was carried out from cultured CD4+ T cells. MiXCR was run by TCRdb on the PCR reads, yielding one entry per CDR3 protein. This sample has roughly 9,200 distinct CDR3 sequences, with 28% found just once. Comments on this clonotype: The antigen remains undetermined.

The sequence came from a human donor in good health. Sequences were obtained from CD4+ T cells from blood, cultured in vitro.

In DNA form, the CDR3 reads TGTGCCAGCAGTTTAATCTACCCCAACACCGGGGAGCTGTTTTTT. Its translation is CASSLIYPNTGELFF. The chain uses TRBV28 and TRBJ2-2; D not resolved. Trimming cost V 2 bases and J 2 bases, with 9 bases left between them. The CDR3 loop spans 15 amino acids. Germline loops: CDR1 MDHEN, CDR2 SYDVKM.